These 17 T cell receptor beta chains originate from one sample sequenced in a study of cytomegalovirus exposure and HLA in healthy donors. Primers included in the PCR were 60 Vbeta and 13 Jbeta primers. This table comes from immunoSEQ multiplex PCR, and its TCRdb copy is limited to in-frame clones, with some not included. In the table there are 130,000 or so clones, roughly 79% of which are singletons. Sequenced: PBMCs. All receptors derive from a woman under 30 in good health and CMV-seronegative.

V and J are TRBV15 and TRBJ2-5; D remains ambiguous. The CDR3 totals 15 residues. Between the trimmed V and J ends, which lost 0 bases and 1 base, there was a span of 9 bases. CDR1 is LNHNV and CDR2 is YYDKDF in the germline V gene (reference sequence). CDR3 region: CATSRDLVAQETQYF. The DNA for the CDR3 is TGTGCCACCAGCAGAGATCTAGTAGCCCAAGAGACCCAGTACTTC.

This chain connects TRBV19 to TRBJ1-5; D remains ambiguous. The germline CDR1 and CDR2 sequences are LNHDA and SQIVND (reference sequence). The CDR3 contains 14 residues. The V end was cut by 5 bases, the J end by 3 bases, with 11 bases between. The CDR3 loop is CASSVPRNNQPQHF. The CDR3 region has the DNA TGTGCCAGTAGTGTCCCCAGAAACAATCAGCCCCAGCATTTT.

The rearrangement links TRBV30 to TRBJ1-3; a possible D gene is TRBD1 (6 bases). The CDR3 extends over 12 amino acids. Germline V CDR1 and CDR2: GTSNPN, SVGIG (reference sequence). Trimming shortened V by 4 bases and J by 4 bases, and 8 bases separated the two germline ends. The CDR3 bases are TGTGCCTGGACAGGGACAGGAAACACCATATATTTT. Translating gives CAWTGTGNTIYF.

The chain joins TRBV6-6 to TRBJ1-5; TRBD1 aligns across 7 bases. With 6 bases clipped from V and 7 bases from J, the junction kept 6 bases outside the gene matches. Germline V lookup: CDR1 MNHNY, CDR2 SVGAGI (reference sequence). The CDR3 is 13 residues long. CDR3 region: CASRTGMGQPQHF. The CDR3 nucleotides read TGTGCCAGCAGGACAGGGATGGGACAGCCCCAGCATTTT.

This chain's CDR3 is CASSYSGVGWTGELFF. In DNA form, the CDR3 reads TGTGCCAGCAGTTACTCAGGGGTTGGGTGGACCGGGGAGCTGTTTTTT. The rearrangement uses TRBV6-6 and TRBJ2-2; a weak D match, TRBD1 (5 bases). CDR1 and CDR2 from the germline V gene are MNHNY and SVGAGI (reference sequence). The CDR3 loop spans 16 amino acids. Trimming took off 0 bases at V and 5 bases at J, with 13 bases between the two ends.

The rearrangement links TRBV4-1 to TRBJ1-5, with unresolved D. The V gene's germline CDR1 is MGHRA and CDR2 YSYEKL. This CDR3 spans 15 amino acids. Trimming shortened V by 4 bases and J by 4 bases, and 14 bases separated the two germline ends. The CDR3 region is CASSLSLAENQPQHF. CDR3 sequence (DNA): TGCGCCAGCAGCCTCTCCCTCGCCGAGAATCAGCCCCAGCATTTT.

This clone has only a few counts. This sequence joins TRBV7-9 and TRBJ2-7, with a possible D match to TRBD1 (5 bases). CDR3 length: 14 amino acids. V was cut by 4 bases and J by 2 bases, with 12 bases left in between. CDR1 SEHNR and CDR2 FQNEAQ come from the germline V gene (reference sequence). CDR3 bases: TGTGCCAGCAGCTCCCTAGACAGAACCTACGAGCAGTACTTC. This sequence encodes CASSSLDRTYEQYF.

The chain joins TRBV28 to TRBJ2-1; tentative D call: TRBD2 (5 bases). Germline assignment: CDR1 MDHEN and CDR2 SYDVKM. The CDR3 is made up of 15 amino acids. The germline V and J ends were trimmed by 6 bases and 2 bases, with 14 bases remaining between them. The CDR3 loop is CASSQPSGTYNEQFF. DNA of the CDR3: TGTGCCAGCAGCCAGCCCAGCGGAACCTACAATGAGCAGTTCTTC. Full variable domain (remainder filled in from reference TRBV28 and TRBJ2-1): DVKVTQSSRYLVKRTGEKVFLECVQDMDHENMFWYRQDPGLGLRLIYFSYDVKMKEKGDIPEGYSVSREKKERFSLILESASTNQTSMYLCASSQPSGTYNEQFFGPGTRLTVL.

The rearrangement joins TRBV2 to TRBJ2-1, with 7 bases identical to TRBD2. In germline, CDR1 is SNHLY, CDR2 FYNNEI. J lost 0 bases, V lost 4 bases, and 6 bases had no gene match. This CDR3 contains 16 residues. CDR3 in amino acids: CASSGAAGSSYNEQFF. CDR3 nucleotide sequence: TGTGCCAGCAGTGGGGCAGCGGGGAGCTCCTACAATGAGCAGTTCTTC.

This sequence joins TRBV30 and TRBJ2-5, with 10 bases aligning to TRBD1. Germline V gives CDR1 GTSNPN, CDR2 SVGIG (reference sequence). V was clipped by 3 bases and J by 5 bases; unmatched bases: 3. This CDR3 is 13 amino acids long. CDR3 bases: TGTGCCTGGAGGACAGGGGGCCGCGAGACCCAGTACTTC. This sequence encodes CAWRTGGRETQYF.

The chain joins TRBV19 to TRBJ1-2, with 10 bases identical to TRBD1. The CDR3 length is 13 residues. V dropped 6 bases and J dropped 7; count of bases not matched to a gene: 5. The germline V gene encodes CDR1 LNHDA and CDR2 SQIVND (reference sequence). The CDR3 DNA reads TGTGCCAGTAGCCCGGGACAGGGGCTTGGCTACACCTTC. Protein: CASSPGQGLGYTF.

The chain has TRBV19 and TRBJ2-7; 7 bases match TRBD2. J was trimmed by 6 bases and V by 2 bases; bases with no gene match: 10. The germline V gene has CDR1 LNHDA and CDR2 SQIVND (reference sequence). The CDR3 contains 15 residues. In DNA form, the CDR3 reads TGTGCCAGTAGTATAAGGCGGGAGAGCCCCGTCGAGCAGTACTTC. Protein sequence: CASSIRRESPVEQYF.

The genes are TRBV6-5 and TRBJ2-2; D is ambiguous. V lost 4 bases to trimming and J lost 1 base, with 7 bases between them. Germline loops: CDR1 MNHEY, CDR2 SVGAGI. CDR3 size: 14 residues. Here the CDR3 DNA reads TGTGCCAGCAGTTCACTCGGGAACACCGGGGAGCTGTTTTTT. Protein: CASSSLGNTGELFF.

CDR3 loop: CAWVPTGVSYEQYF. The DNA of the CDR3 is TGTGCCTGGGTACCCACGGGGGTCTCCTACGAGCAGTACTTC. The chain is built from TRBV30 and TRBJ2-7; tentative D call: TRBD2 (6 bases). This CDR3 comprises 14 residues. Looked up from germline, CDR1 is GTSNPN and CDR2 is SVGIG (reference sequence). Trimming took 5 bases from V and 0 from J, leaving 14 bases between them.

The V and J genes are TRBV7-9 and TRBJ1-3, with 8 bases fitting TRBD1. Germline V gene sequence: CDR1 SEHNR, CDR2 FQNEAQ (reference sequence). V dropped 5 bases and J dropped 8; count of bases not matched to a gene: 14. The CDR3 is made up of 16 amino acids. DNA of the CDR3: TGTGCCAGCAGCAGTTTGGACAGGGACCGTCGGGACACCATATATTTT. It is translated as CASSSLDRDRRDTIYF.

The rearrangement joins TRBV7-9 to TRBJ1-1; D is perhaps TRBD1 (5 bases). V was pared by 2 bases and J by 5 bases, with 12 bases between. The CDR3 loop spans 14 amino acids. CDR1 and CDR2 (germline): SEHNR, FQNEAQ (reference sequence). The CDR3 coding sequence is TGTGCCAGCAGCTTACAAGGGGTTAGGACTGAAGCTTTCTTT. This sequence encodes CASSLQGVRTEAFF.

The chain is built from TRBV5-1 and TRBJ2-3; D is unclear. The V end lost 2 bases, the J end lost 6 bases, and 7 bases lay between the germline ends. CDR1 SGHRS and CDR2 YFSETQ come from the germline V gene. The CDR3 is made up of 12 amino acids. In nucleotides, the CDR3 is TGCGCCAGCAGCTTATCAAGCGATACGCAGTATTTT. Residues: CASSLSSDTQYF.